Sequencing of this T cell receptor beta chain was carried out in a study of T cells in Graves' hyperthyroidism and ophthalmopathy (dated by TCRdb to the late 2010s). Study-level background: Peripheral blood samples were taken at initial diagnosis, before any treatment was given. In addition, the study compared T-cell repertoires in thyroid tissue and in blood from several Graves' hyperthyroidism patients. Prospective prediction of ophthalmopathy was tested in an independent validation cohort consisting of about 19 hyperthyroidism patients and about 17 patients who later progressed to ophthalmopathy. To identify TCR V-J signatures that set the groups apart, the researchers used a discovery cohort of about a hundred patients, made up of 40 to 45 with Graves' ophthalmopathy and about 59 with stable Graves' hyperthyroidism. The paper describes TCR Vbeta CDR3 sequencing of about 140 peripheral blood samples, made up of 43 ophthalmopathy patients, approximately 73 hyperthyroidism patients and 17 progressor patients. The 100 or so discovery patients were randomly split 7:3 into training and test sets. Following sampling, methimazole starting at 30 mg daily was given to hyperthyroidism patients, and high-dose intravenous methylprednisolone was given to ophthalmopathy patients.

Stable Graves' hyperthyroidism was defined as the absence of progression to ophthalmopathy over 18 months of follow-up. The hyperthyroidism patients were between 18 and 65 years old and newly diagnosed, with a disease duration of less than 2 months. Exclusion was applied to patients with uncontrolled infections, other autoimmune diseases, pregnancy or lactation. Diagnoses were established on the basis of clinical symptoms, serum thyroxine and TRAb, thyroid ultrasound, and orbital computed tomography. Ficoll-Paque density gradient centrifugation was used to isolate PBMCs from about 9.4 ml of fresh peripheral blood. Total RNA was extracted using Trizol reagent, and RNA quality was assessed on an Agilent 2100 Bioanalyzer. The TCR beta CDR3 regions were amplified from RNA transcripts. The TCR CDR3 was subjected to a first round of RT-PCR using the HTBI primer set and the Qiagen OneStep RT-PCR kit. Libraries were constructed in a second round of multiplex PCR, after which size selection and purification were performed. Sequencing of the libraries was done on an Illumina HiSeq2000 using paired-end 100 bp reads. Turning to the authors' computational methods: SOAPnuke was used to process the raw data, removing reads that contained adapters or uncalled bases, had a mean Phred below 15, or lacked an exact match to the constant primer or identifier. High-quality paired reads were merged with COPE v1.2.5, and unique nucleotide sequences were defined as clonotypes. Clonotypes were aligned to IMGT TRBV, TRBD and TRBJ reference segments using MiTCR v1.1. Only V-J combinations with frequency above 0.0001, covering about 99% of repertoires, were analysed. The TCS score was defined as the ratio of F50 (clonal expansion) to E x V (chaos), calculated using BLOSUM62-based TCRdist between CDR3 peptides within each V-J. Welch's t-statistics and random forest reduced roughly 540 V-J features to under 15, which were used in a naive Bayes classifier (R e1071). TCRdb passed the public sequencing reads through fastp at Q25 and MiXCR, retaining productive beta sequences. Rows with a matching CDR3 protein are joined into one entry that keeps the most common DNA and genes. These V and J calls derive from TCRdb rather than the authors' analysis. The sample table contains under 650,000 distinct CDR3 sequences; only one count was recorded for 15% to 20% of them. Of the sample, about 3.8% is held by the ten largest clones.

V and J are trimmed by 6 bases and 4 bases, and the gene matches miss 11 bases of the junction. CDR1 and CDR2 are read off the germline V gene as SGHRS and YFSETQ. The CDR3 contains 15 residues, cysteine and phenylalanine counted. Solely the CDR3 DNA is kept, with 45 bases framed from the first base. This clonotype was detected only a few times. The clone's antigen remains unknown. Base qualities were left out, and no much larger clone turns up one base away. What the authors observed across the whole study: Ophthalmopathy was separated from stable hyperthyroidism by a 13 V-J signature model, with over 85% sensitivity and about 81% specificity obtained in cross-validation and 80%/75% obtained in testing. No statistical method was used to fix the sample size in advance, and group allocation was not hidden from the investigators. Blood samples also contained most of the expanded thyroid clonotypes (frequency above 0.001), which suggests that blood repertoires may reflect thyroid immune responses. During validation, the model predicted progression to ophthalmopathy a median of around 7 months ahead of onset, with around 71% sensitivity and 72.22% specificity.

The material sequenced was blood. This TCR was recovered from a young woman with Graves' hyperthyroidism. The V gene is TRBV5-1 and the J gene is TRBJ2-5, and 8 junction bases match TRBD2. The CDR3 region has the sequence CASIGYAGGGETQYF. The base sequence is TGCGCCAGCATTGGGTATGCGGGAGGCGGAGAGACCCAGTACTTC. The CDR3 plus the reference TRBV5-1 and TRBJ2-5 genes for the other parts give the full variable domain: KAGVTQTPRYLIKTRGQQVTLSCSPISGHRSVSWYQQTPGQGLQFLFEYFSETQRNKGNFPGRFSGRQFSNSRSEMNVSTLELGDSALYLCASIGYAGGGETQYFGPGTRLLVL.